The 2 T cell receptor beta chains below were found in one sample sequenced in a study of spatial heterogeneity in lung cancer. Time point here: sample taken at primary tumor resection. Unsorted whole RNA from tumor, nontumor lung or frozen PBMC underwent sequencing. TCRdb reprocessed the 5' RACE reads via MiXCR and lists one record per CDR3 protein. The data contain some 70,000 distinct CDR3 sequences, 10% to 15% of them seen just once; the ten biggest clones take up 6.5% to 7.5%. The specimen comprised PBMCs, sampled at surgery. The source is a male donor with early-stage non-small cell lung cancer.

The sample holds a few counts of this clonotype. This sequence joins TRBV6-6 and TRBJ1-4, with TRBD1 matching over 7 bases. This CDR3 has 15 residues. V lost 5 bases to trimming and J lost 13 bases; unmatched junction nucleotides: 16. Germline values: CDR1 MNHNY, CDR2 SVGAGI (reference sequence). The CDR3 region is CASSPPGTEIRRLFF. The CDR3, as DNA: TGTGCCAGCAGTCCGCCCGGGACAGAAATCCGACGACTGTTTTTT.

This clonotype occurred a few times. The chain joins TRBV12-3 or TRBV12-4 to TRBJ1-5; D perhaps matches TRBD1 (6 bases). The CDR3 loop spans 15 amino acids. V was cut by 5 bases and J by 1 base, with 12 bases left in between. The CDR3 DNA follows: TGTGCCAGCAGTCCCAGGGGAGTGAGCAATCAGCCCCAGCATTTT. It codes for CASSPRGVSNQPQHF.